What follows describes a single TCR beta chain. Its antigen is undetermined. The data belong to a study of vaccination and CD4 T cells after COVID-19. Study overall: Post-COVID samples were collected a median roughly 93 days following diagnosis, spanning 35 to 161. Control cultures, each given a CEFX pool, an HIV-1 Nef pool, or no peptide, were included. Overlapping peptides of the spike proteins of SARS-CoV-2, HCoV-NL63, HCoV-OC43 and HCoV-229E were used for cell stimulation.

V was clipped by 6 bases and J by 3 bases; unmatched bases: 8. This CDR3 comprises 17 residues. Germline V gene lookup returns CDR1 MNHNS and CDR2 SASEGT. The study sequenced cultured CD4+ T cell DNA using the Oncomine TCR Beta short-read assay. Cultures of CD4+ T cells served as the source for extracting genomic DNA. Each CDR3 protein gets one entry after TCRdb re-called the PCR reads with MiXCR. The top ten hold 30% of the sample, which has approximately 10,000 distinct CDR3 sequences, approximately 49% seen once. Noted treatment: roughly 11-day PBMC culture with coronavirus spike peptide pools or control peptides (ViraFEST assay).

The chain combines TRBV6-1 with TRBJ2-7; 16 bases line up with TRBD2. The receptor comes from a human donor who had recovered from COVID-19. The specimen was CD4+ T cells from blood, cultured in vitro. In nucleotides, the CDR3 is TGTGCCAGCAGAATGGGACTAGCGGGGGGGCCGGTCTACGAGCAGTACTTC. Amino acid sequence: CASRMGLAGGPVYEQYF.